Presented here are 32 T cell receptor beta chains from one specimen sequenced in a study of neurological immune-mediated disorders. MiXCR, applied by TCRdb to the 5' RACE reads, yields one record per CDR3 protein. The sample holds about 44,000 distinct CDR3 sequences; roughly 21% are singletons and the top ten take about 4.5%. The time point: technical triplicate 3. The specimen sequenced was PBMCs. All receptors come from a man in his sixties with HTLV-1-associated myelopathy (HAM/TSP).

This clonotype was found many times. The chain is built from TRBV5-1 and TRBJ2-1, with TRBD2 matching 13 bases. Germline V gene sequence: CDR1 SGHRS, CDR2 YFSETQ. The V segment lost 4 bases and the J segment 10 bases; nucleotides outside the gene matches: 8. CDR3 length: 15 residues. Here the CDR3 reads CASSLLAGGTPEQFF. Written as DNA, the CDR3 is TGCGCCAGCAGCCTACTAGCGGGAGGGACCCCGGAGCAGTTCTTC.

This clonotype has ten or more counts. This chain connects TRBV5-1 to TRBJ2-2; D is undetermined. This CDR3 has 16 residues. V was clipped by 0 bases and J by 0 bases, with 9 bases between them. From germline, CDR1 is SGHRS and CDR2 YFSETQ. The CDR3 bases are TGCGCCAGCAGCTTGGGTGTAGCAGCGAACACCGGGGAGCTGTTTTTT. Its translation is CASSLGVAANTGELFF.

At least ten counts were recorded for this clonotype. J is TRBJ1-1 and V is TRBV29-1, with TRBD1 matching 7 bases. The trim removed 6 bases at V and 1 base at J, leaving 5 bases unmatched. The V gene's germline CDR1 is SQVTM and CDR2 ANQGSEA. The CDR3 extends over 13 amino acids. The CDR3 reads CSVTGDTNTEAFF. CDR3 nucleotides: TGCAGCGTCACAGGGGATACGAACACTGAAGCTTTCTTT.

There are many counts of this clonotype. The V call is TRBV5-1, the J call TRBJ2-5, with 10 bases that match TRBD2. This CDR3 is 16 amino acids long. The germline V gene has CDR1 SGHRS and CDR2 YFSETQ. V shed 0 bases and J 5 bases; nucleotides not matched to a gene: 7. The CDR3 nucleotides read TGCGCCAGCAGCTTGGGAGTAGCGGGAGGTCAGGAGACCCAGTACTTC. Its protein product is CASSLGVAGGQETQYF.

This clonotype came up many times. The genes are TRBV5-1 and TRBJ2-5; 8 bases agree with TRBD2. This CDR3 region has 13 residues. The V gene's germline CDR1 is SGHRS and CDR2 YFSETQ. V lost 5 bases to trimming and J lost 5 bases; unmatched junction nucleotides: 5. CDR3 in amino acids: CASSRTSRETQYF. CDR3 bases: TGCGCCAGCAGTCGGACTAGCCGGGAGACCCAGTACTTC.

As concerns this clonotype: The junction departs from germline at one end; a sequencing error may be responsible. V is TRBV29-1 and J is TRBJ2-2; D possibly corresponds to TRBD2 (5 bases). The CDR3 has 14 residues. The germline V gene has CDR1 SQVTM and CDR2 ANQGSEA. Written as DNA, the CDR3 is TGCAGCGTGGCCGGGCCCATGACGACCGGGGAGATGTATTTT. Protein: CSVAGPMTTGEMYF.

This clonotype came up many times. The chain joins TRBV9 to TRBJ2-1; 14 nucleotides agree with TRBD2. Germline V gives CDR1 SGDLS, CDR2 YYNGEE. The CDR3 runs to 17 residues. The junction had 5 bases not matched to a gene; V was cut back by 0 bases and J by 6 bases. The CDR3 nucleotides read TGTGCCAGCAGCGTAGGACTAGCGGGAGGGGGGGGCAATGAGCAGTTCTTC. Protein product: CASSVGLAGGGGNEQFF.

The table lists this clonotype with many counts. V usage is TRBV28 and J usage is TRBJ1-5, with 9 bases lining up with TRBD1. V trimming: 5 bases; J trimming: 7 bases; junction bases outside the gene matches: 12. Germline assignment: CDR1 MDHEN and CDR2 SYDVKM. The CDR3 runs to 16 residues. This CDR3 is CASSITGGVRGQPQHF. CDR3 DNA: TGTGCCAGCAGTATTACAGGGGGCGTTAGGGGGCAGCCCCAGCATTTT.

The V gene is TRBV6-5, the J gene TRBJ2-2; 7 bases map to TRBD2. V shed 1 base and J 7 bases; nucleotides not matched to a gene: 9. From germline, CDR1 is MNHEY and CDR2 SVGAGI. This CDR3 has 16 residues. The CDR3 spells CASSYFSGRGIGELFF. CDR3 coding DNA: TGTGCCAGCAGTTACTTTTCAGGGCGGGGGATCGGGGAGCTGTTTTTT.

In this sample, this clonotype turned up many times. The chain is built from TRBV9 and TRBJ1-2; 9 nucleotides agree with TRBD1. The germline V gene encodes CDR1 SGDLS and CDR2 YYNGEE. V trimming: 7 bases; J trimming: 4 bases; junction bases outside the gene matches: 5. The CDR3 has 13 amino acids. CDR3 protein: CASGTGQGYGYTF. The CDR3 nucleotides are TGTGCCAGCGGGACGGGACAGGGCTATGGCTACACCTTC.

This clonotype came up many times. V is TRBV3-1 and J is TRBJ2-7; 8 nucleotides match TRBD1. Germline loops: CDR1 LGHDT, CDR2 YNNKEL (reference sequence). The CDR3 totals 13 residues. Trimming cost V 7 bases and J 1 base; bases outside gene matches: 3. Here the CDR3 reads CASTGTGSYEQYF. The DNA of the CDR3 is TGTGCCAGCACCGGGACAGGTTCCTACGAGCAGTACTTC.

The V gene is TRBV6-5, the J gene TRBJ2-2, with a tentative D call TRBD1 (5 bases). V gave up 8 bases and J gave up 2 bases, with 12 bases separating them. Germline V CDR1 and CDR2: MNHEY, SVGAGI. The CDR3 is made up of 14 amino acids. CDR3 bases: TGTGCCAGCTGTTTAGACAGAAACACCGGGGAGCTGTTTTTT. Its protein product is CASCLDRNTGELFF.

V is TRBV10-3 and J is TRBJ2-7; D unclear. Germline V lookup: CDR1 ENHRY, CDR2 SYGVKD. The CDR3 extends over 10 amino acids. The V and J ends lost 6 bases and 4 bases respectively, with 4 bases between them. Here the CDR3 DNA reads TGTGCCATCAGGGGATACGAGCAGTACTTC. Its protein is CAIRGYEQYF.

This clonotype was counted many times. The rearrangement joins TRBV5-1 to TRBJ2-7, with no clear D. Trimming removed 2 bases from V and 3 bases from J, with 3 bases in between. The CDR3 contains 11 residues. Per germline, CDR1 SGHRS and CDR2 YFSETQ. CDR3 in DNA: TGCGCCAGCAGCTTTGGCTACGAGCAGTACTTC. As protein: CASSFGYEQYF.

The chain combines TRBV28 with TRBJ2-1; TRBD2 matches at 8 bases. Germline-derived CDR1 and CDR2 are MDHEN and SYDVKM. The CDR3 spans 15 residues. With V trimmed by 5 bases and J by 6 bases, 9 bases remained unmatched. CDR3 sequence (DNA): TGTGCCAGCAGTATCCCGGGACTAGGATCCAATGAGCAGTTCTTC. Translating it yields CASSIPGLGSNEQFF.

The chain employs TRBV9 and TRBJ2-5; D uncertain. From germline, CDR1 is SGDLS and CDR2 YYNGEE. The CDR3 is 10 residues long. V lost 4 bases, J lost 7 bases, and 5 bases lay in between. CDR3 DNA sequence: TGTGCCAGCAGCCGGATGACCCAGTACTTC. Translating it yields CASSRMTQYF.

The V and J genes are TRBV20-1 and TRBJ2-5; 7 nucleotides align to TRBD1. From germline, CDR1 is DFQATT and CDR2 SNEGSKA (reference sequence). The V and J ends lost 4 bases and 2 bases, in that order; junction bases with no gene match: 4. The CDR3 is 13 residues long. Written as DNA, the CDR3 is TGCAGTGCTACATCGGACAGGCAAGAGACCCAGTACTTC. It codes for CSATSDRQETQYF.

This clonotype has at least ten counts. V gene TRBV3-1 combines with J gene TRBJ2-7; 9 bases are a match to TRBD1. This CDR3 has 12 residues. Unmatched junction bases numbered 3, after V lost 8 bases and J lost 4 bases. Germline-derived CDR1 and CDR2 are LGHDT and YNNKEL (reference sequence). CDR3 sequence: CASAGQGYEQYF. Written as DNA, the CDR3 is TGTGCCAGCGCCGGACAGGGGTACGAGCAGTACTTC.

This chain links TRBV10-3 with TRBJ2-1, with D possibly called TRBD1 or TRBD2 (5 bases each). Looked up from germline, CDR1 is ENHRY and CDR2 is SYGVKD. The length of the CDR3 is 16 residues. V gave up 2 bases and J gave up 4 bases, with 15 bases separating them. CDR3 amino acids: CAISEPTKEGYNEQFF. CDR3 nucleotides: TGTGCCATCAGTGAGCCAACCAAAGAGGGGTACAATGAGCAGTTCTTC.

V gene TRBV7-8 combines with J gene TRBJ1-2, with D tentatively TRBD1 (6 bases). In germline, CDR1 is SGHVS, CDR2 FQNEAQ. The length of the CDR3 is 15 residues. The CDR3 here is CSNSLVGGADYGYTF. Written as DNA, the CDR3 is TGTTCCAACAGCCTCGTGGGGGGGGCGGACTATGGCTACACCTTC.

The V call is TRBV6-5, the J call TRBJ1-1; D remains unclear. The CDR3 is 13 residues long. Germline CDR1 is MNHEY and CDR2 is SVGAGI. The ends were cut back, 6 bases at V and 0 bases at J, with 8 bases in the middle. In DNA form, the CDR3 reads TGTGCCAGCAGCACTACGGTGAACACTGAAGCTTTCTTT. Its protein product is CASSTTVNTEAFF.

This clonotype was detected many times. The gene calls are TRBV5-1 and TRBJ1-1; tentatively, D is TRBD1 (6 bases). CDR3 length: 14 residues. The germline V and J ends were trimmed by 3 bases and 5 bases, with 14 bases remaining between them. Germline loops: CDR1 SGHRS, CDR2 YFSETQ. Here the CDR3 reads CASSSRGGGTEAFF. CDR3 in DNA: TGCGCCAGCAGCTCACGGGGGGGCGGAACTGAAGCTTTCTTT.

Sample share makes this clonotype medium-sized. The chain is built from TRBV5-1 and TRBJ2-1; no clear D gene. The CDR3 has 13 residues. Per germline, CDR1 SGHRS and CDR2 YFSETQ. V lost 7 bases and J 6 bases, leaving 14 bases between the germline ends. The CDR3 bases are TGCGCCAGCCGACATGAGCCCAGCAATGAGCAGTTCTTC. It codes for CASRHEPSNEQFF.

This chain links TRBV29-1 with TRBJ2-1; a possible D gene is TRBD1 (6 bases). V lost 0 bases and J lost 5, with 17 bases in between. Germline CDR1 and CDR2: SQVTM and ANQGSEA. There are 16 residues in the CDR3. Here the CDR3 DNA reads TGCAGCGTTGAAGATCTCCCTGGACAGAGAGACAATGAGCAGTTCTTC. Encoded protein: CSVEDLPGQRDNEQFF.

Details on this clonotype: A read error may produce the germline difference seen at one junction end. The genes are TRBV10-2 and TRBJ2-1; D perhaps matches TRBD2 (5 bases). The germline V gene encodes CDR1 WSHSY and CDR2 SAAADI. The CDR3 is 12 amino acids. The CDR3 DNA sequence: TGCGCCAGCCCAGCGGATTACAATGAGCAGTTATTC. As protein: CASPADYNEQLF.

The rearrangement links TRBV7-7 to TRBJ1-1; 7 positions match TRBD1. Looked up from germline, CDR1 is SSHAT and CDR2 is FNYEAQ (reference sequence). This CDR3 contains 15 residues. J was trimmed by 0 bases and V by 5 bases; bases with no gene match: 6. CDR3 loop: CASSAGTDMNTEAFF. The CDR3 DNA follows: TGTGCCAGCAGCGCCGGGACAGATATGAACACTGAAGCTTTCTTT.

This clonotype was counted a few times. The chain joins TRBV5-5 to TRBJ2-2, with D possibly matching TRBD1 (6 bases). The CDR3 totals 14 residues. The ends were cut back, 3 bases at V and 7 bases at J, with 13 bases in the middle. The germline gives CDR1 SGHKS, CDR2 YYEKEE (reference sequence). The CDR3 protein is CASSSLQGNGELFF. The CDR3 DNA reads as TGTGCCAGCAGCTCCTTACAGGGAAACGGGGAGCTGTTTTTT.

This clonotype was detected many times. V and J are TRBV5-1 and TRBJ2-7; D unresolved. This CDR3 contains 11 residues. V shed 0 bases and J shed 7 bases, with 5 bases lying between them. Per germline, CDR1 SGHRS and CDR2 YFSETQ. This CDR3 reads CASSLGGEQYF. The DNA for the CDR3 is TGCGCCAGCAGCTTGGGAGGTGAGCAGTACTTC.

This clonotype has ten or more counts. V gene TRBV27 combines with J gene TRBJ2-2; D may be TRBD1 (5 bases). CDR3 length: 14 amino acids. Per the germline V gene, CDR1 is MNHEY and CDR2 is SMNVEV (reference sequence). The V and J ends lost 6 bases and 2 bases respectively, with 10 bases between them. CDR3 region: CASRSGRNTGELFF. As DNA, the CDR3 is TGTGCCAGCAGGTCAGGGCGTAACACCGGGGAGCTGTTTTTT.

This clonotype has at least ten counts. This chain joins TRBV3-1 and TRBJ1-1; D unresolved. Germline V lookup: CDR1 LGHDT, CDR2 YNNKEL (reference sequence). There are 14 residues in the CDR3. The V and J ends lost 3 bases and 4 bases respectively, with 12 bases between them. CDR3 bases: TGTGCCAGCAGCCAGGGCGGGTGGGGCACTGAAGCTTTCTTT. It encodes CASSQGGWGTEAFF.

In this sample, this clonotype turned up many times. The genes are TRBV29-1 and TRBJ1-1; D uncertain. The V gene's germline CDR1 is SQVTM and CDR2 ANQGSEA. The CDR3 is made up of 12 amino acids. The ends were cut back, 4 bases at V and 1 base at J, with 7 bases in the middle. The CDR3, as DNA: TGCAGCGTTGGTTGGGAGAACACTGAAGCTTTCTTT. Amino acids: CSVGWENTEAFF.

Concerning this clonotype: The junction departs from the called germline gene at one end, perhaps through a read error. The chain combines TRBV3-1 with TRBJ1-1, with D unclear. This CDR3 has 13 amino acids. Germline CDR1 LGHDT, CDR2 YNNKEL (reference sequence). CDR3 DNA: TGTGCCAGCAGCCGACTTGGGAACACTGAAGCTTACTTT. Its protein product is CASSRLGNTEAYF. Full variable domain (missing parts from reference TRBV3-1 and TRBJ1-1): DTAVSQTPKYLVTQMGNDKSIKCEQNLGHDTMYWYKQDSKKFLKIMFSYNNKELIINETVPNRFSPKSPDKAHLNLHINSLELGDSAVYFCASSRLGNTEAYFGQGTRLTVV.